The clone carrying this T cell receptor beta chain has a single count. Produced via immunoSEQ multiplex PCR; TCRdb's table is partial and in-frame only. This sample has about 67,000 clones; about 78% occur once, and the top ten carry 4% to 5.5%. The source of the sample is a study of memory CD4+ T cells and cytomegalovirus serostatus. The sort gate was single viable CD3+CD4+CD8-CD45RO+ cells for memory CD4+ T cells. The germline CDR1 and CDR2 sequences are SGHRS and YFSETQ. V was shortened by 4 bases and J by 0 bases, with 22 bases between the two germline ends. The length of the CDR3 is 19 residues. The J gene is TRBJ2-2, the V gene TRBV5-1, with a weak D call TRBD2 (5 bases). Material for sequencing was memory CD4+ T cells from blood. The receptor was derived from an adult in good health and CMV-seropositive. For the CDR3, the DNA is TGCGCCAGCAGCCCCTCCCCCGGGGTGTCTGTACCGAACACCGGGGAGCTGTTTTTT. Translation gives CASSPSPGVSVPNTGELFF.